Below, 8 T cell receptor beta chains from the same sample are listed, as sequenced in a study of shared clonotypes between healthy human individuals. Selected positively for CCR7 and CD45RO-negative, naive CD8 cells excluded terminally differentiated effector memory CD45RA+ cells. Measured with immunoSEQ multiplex PCR; TCRdb has only the in-frame clones, and not every one. The data show about 2 million clones, about 94% seen once. Source material: naive CD8+ T cells sorted from blood. Source of these receptors: a man in his late teens or twenties in good health.

This chain joins TRBV13 and TRBJ2-1; TRBD2 aligns across 7 bases. Trimming at V came to 3 bases and at J to 9 bases, leaving 8 bases not matched to a gene. This CDR3 is built from 14 residues. Looked up from germline, CDR1 is PRHDT and CDR2 is FYEKMQ (reference sequence). The CDR3 nucleotides read TGTGCCAGCAGCTTGGTTACTAGCGATAGTGAGCAGTTCTTC. Translation gives CASSLVTSDSEQFF.

The rearrangement joins TRBV14 to TRBJ1-2; 7 bases agree with TRBD1. With 0 bases clipped from V and 1 base from J, the junction kept 2 bases outside the gene matches. Germline CDR1 reads SGHDN; CDR2 reads FVKESK. The CDR3 spans 15 residues. CDR3 residues: CASSQETGYNYGYTF. The CDR3 DNA is TGTGCCAGCAGCCAAGAGACAGGGTATAACTATGGCTACACCTTC.

This sequence joins TRBV14 and TRBJ2-7; the D gene could be TRBD1 or TRBD2 (5 bases each). Germline CDR1 is SGHDN and CDR2 is FVKESK. This CDR3 is 16 amino acids long. V lost 0 bases and J 2 bases, leaving 14 bases between the germline ends. The CDR3 reads CASSQDTSSGPYEQYF. CDR3 in DNA: TGTGCCAGCAGCCAAGATACGAGCTCGGGACCCTACGAGCAGTACTTC. Together with reference TRBV14 and TRBJ2-7, the CDR3 gives the full variable domain: EAGVTQFPSHSVIEKGQTVTLRCDPISGHDNLYWYRRVMGKEIKFLLHFVKESKQDESGMPNNRFLAERTGGTYSTLKVQPAELEDSGVYFCASSQDTSSGPYEQYFGPGTRLTVT.

This chain links TRBV2 with TRBJ2-7, with D possibly being TRBD1 (6 bases). CDR3 length equals 17 residues. V dropped 4 bases and J dropped 2 bases, with 21 bases sitting between them. Germline-derived CDR1 and CDR2 are SNHLY and FYNNEI. The CDR3 region has the DNA TGTGCCAGCAGTGGCCCCCCCCAGACAGGCGGTCCCTACGAGCAGTACTTC. Translating gives CASSGPPQTGGPYEQYF.

The chain is built from TRBV7-8 and TRBJ2-3, with 10 bases identical to TRBD2. There are 16 residues in the CDR3. With 1 base clipped from V and 5 bases from J, the junction kept 6 bases outside the gene matches. Germline-derived CDR1 and CDR2 are SGHVS and FQNEAQ. The CDR3 DNA reads as TGTGCCAGCAGCTTAGATGGGACTAGCGTTGAAGATACGCAGTATTTT. It yields the protein CASSLDGTSVEDTQYF.

This chain joins TRBV2 and TRBJ1-1; a possible D gene is TRBD1 (5 bases). CDR1 and CDR2 (germline): SNHLY, FYNNEI. V lost 11 bases and J lost 6, with 16 bases in between. This CDR3 comprises 12 residues. The CDR3 sequence: CAYRGEQPEAFF. The CDR3 bases are TGTGCCTACCGGGGCGAACAACCTGAAGCTTTCTTT.

The V and J genes are TRBV21-1 and TRBJ2-5; the D call TRBD1 from the table was never checked on the DNA. TRBV21-1 is deemed a pseudogene. The CDR3 is 14 residues long. The CDR3 sequence: CASSKGQGNETQYF. DNA of the CDR3: TGTGCCAGCAGCAAAGGACAGGGAAACGAGACCCAGTACTTC.

The V gene is TRBV4-3, the J gene TRBJ2-1; D uncertain. Germline V CDR1 and CDR2: LGHNA, YSLEER. Trimming stripped 1 base from V and 7 bases from J, with 8 bases between. The CDR3 is 13 residues long. CDR3 protein: CASSQGFANEQFF. CDR3 bases: TGCGCCAGCAGCCAAGGGTTTGCGAATGAGCAGTTCTTC.